This TCR beta chain was profiled in a study of T cells in Graves' hyperthyroidism and ophthalmopathy. This clonotype was counted ten times or more. RNA transcripts gave rise to amplified TCR beta CDR3 regions. The HTBI set primed first-round TCR CDR3 RT-PCR. TCRdb redid the calling of the multiplex PCR reads with MiXCR, one entry per CDR3 protein. The sample records approximately 400,000 distinct CDR3 sequences, over 11% being singletons. The CDR3 sequence is 15 residues long. V lost 3 bases to trimming and J lost 6 bases, with 16 bases between them. Per germline, CDR1 SNHLY and CDR2 FYNNEI. The study excluded patients with uncontrolled infection, other autoimmune disease, pregnancy or lactation.

The source is a man in his forties or fifties with Graves' ophthalmopathy. The sequencing sample was made of blood. The chain carries TRBV2 and TRBJ2-3, with D possibly TRBD2 on 5 matching bases. CDR3 bases: TGTGCCAGCAGTGATGTACTAGTTGGATCGGATACGCAGTATTTT. This encodes CASSDVLVGSDTQYF.